This TCR beta chain was sequenced during a study of graft-versus-host responses after intestinal transplantation. The wider study: Among the recipients, all got anti-thymocyte globulin induction and then tacrolimus and steroids for roughly three years.

The repertoire was sequenced with immunoSEQ multiplex PCR; TCRdb's copy has only in-frame clones and lacks some. The top ten hold around 5.1% of the sample, which has roughly 50,000 clones, about 89% seen once. General study results and limits: In patients with graft-donor T cell macrochimerism, allograft graft-versus-host to host-versus-graft clonal ratios were high.

CDR3 length: 12 residues. After removal of 4 bases from V and 6 bases from J, the junction contained 3 bases not matched to a gene. Germline V gene sequence: CDR1 MDHEN, CDR2 SYDVKM. As concerns this clone: Its target is unknown.

The chain has TRBV28 and TRBJ2-7; TRBD2 agrees at 7 bases. Sequenced material: PBMCs, taken 650 to 670 days after intestinal transplant. The sequence derives from a human patient who received an intestinal transplant, so some T cells may come from the graft donor. The CDR3 reads CASSWEGGEQYF. The DNA of the CDR3 is TGTGCCAGCAGTTGGGAGGGTGGCGAGCAGTACTTC. The full variable domain, completed using reference TRBV28 and TRBJ2-7, is DVKVTQSSRYLVKRTGEKVFLECVQDMDHENMFWYRQDPGLGLRLIYFSYDVKMKEKGDIPEGYSVSREKKERFSLILESASTNQTSMYLCASSWEGGEQYFGPGTRLTVT.